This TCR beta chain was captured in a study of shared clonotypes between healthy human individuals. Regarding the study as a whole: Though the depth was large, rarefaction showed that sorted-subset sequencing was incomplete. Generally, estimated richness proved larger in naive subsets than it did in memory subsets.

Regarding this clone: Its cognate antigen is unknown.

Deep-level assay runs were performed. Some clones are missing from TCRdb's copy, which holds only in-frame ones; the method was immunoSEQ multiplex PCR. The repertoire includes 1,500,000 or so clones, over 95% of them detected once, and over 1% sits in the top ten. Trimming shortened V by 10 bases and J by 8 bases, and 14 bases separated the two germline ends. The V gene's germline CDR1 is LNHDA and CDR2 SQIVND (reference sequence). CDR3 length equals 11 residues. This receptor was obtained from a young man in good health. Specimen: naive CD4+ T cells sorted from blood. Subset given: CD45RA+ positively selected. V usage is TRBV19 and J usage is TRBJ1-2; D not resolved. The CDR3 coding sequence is TGTGCCATCTCGGATGGAGGCGGCTACACCTTC. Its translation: CAISDGGGYTF.